These T cell receptor beta chains were read from a single sample in a study of cytomegalovirus exposure and HLA in healthy donors. TCRdb keeps only in-frame clones here, not all; method: immunoSEQ multiplex PCR. The sample lists 90,000 to 150,000 clones; around 76% were seen once. The source material was PBMCs. The receptor set was obtained from a middle-aged man in good health and CMV-seropositive. Each CDR3 is given with its conserved first and last residue. Each record gives: D gene, V gene, clone size, J gene, CDR3 protein, CDR3 DNA. The D gene is left open where the match is weak. Expanded clones get a size class; other rows say once, few or many, or leave the size out.

.	TRBV10-3	.	TRBJ2-7	CAISESGATKHF	TGTGCCATCAGTGAGTCGGGAGCCACCAAGCACTTC
.	TRBV4-1	few	TRBJ1-5	CASSQSAIGDQPQHF	TGCGCCAGCAGCCAATCAGCTATAGGGGATCAGCCCCAGCATTTT
.	TRBV6-4	.	TRBJ1-2	CASSPDRTANYGYTF	TGTGCCAGCAGCCCTGACAGGACCGCTAACTATGGCTACACCTTC
TRBD1	TRBV7-9	.	TRBJ2-1	CASRKLGGTGASNEQFF	TGTGCCAGCAGAAAACTGGGAGGGACAGGGGCCTCCAATGAGCAGTTCTTC
.	TRBV7-2	.	TRBJ1-2	CASGIDRRETPEGYGYTF	TGTGCCAGCGGGATCGATCGTCGGGAGACCCCGGAGGGCTATGGCTACACCTTC
.	TRBV5-4	.	TRBJ2-5	CASSFPGTSETQYF	TGTGCCAGCAGCTTCCCCGGGACTTCGGAGACCCAGTACTTC
TRBD1	TRBV28	.	TRBJ2-5	CASSTPGQGDQETQYF	TGTGCCAGCTCGACGCCGGGACAGGGGGACCAAGAGACCCAGTACTTC
TRBD1	TRBV7-9	.	TRBJ2-5	CASSERPGQGKTQYF	TGTGCCAGCAGCGAAAGGCCGGGACAGGGGAAGACCCAGTACTTC
.	TRBV29-1	.	TRBJ1-2	CSVRRDNGYTF	TGCAGCGTACGACGGGACAATGGCTACACCTTC
.	TRBV11-3	.	TRBJ2-5	CASSSADTQETQYF	TGTGCCAGCAGCTCCGCCGACACGCAAGAGACCCAGTACTTC
.	TRBV27	.	TRBJ1-4	CASSPIPTTNEKLFF	TGTGCCAGCAGTCCTATTCCAACAACTAATGAAAAACTGTTTTTT
TRBD2	TRBV15	.	TRBJ2-2	CATSRDRSGGGELFF	TGTGCCACCAGCAGAGATCGAAGCGGGGGCGGGGAGCTGTTTTTT
.	TRBV7-9	.	TRBJ1-6	CASSSFPSPLHF	TGTGCCAGCAGCTCTTTTCCTTCACCCCTCCACTTT
.	TRBV5-6	few	TRBJ1-3	CASSLGQLSGNTIYF	TGTGCCAGCAGCTTGGGACAGCTCTCTGGAAACACCATATATTTT
.	TRBV7-9	few	TRBJ1-1	CASSPLSGGAFF	TGTGCCAGCAGCCCCCTTTCGGGTGGGGCTTTCTTT
TRBD2	TRBV2	once	TRBJ2-1	CASSVEREGLYNEQFF	TGTGCCAGCAGTGTGGAGCGGGAGGGCCTCTACAATGAGCAGTTCTTC
TRBD2	TRBV5-1	.	TRBJ2-2	CASSLPPTAGGSTGELFF	TGCGCCAGCAGCCTCCCGCCCACAGCGGGAGGGAGCACCGGGGAGCTGTTTTTT
.	TRBV7-9	.	TRBJ1-2	CASSSPSGESGYGYTF	TGTGCCAGCAGCTCCCCCTCGGGGGAGTCGGGCTATGGCTACACCTTC
.	TRBV4-1	.	TRBJ1-1	CASSQGPLGRLLNTEAFF	TGCGCCAGCAGCCAAGGCCCCCTGGGGAGGCTGCTGAACACTGAAGCTTTCTTT
.	TRBV6-5	.	TRBJ2-1	CASRHQGNEQFF	TGTGCCAGCAGACATCAGGGGAATGAGCAGTTCTTC
.	TRBV5-1	.	TRBJ2-7	CASSVRGYEQYF	TGCGCCAGCAGCGTTAGGGGCTACGAGCAGTACTTC
TRBD1	TRBV5-1	.	TRBJ1-2	CASSPRTGPPLDGYTF	TGCGCCAGCAGCCCACGGACAGGGCCCCCCTTAGATGGCTACACCTTC
.	TRBV4-3	.	TRBJ2-7	CASSQDKTGPEQYF	TGCGCCAGCAGCCAAGACAAGACAGGACCAGAGCAGTACTTC
TRBD1	TRBV12-5	.	TRBJ2-2	CASGLVTGKDTGELFF	TGTGCTAGTGGTTTGGTGACAGGGAAGGACACCGGGGAGCTGTTTTTT
TRBD2	TRBV28	.	TRBJ2-7	CASSPGLAGTYEQYF	TGTGCCAGCAGCCCGGGACTAGCGGGAACCTACGAGCAGTACTTC